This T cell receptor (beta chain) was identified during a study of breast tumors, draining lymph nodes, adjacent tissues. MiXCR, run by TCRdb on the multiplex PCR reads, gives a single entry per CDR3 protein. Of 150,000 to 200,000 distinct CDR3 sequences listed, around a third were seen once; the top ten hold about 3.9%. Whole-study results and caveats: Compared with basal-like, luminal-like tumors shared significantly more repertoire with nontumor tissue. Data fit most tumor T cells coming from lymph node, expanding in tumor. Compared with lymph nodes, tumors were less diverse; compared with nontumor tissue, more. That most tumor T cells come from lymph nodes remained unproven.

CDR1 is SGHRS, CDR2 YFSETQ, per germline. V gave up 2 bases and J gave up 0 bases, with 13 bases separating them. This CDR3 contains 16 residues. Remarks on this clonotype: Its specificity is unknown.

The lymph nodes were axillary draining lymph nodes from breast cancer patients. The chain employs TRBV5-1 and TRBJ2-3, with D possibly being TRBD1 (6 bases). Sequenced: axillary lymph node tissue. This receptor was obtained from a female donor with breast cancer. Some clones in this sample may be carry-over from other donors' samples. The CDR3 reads CASSFQGSTSTDTQYF. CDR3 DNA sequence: TGCGCCAGCAGCTTTCAGGGGAGTACTAGCACAGATACGCAGTATTTT.